What follows is one T cell receptor beta chain and its context. Its antigen is still unknown. This sample is part of a study of CXCR3-negative and CXCR3-positive naive CD8 T cells. The overall study: Across all libraries, TRB reads numbered approximately 140 million, with about 1.5 +/- 0.3 million in each library. Study-level results: For naive cells, CXCR3-negative and CXCR3-positive subsets had similar TRBV-TRBJ usage; for memory cells, usage differed.

The CDR3 is 18 residues long. Germline V CDR1 and CDR2: SGHVS, FNYEAQ. The authors made the TRB cDNA libraries by 5' RACE using UMI labels. TCRdb reprocessed the 5' RACE reads and stores each CDR3 protein as one record, lacking DNA. In all, the sample yields 45,000 to 65,000 distinct CDR3 sequences. Sequences were obtained from naive CXCR3- CD8+ T cells from blood. Specified subset: CD45RO-CCR7+CD27+CD95- naive CD8+ T cells lacking CXCR3 (TNR3-). The chain employs TRBV7-6 and TRBJ2-1; as DNA is missing, the TRBD1 call by TCRdb cannot be tested. The TCR comes from a human donor in good health. Some clones in this sample may be carry-over from other donors' samples. This CDR3 reads CASSLGLAGESSYNEQFF.